These 4 T cell receptor beta chains were all obtained from the same sample, sequenced in a study of control samples from healthy donors and cancer patients (dated by TCRdb to between 2020 and 2021). The library was prepared using the immunoSEQ multiplex PCR assay. TCRdb stores this immuneACCESS table with in-frame sequences only. Part of the clones is absent; in the studies checked, under half of the shortfall reflects unresolved V genes, and no reason is known for the rest. Within this sample are 150,000 to 200,000 clones, with 94% of them counted one time only. Of the sample, around 1.3% is held by the ten largest clones. The sequencing sample was made of blood. The receptors stem from a woman aged 18-29 years in good health.

The genes are TRBV19 and TRBJ2-7; D may correspond to TRBD1 or TRBD2 (5 bases each). CDR1 and CDR2 (germline): LNHDA, SQIVND (reference sequence). The CDR3 loop spans 14 amino acids. The ends were cut back, 5 bases at V and 4 bases at J, with 15 bases in the middle. The CDR3 DNA reads as TGTGCCAGTAGTTTTACGCAGGGCGGGTACGAGCAGTACTTC. Residues: CASSFTQGGYEQYF.

The chain combines TRBV5-4 with TRBJ2-7, with a tentative D call TRBD2 (5 bases). CDR1 and CDR2 from the germline V gene are SGHNT and YYREEE (reference sequence). V lost 2 bases and J lost 0, with 9 bases in between. The CDR3 covers 14 residues. CDR3 DNA sequence: TGTGCCAGCAGCTTCAAGCGGAACTCCTACGAGCAGTACTTC. Translated: CASSFKRNSYEQYF.

The chain carries TRBV9 and TRBJ2-6; D gene ambiguous. This CDR3 comprises 15 residues. Germline CDR1 SGDLS, CDR2 YYNGEE. The V and J ends lost 0 bases and 1 base respectively, with 5 bases between them. CDR3 DNA: TGTGCCAGCAGCGTAGGGTCGTCTGGGGCCAACGTCCTGACTTTC. It encodes CASSVGSSGANVLTF.

The V and J genes are TRBV19 and TRBJ1-2, with TRBD1 identical over 9 bases. This CDR3 is 15 amino acids long. Trimming took 5 bases from V and 7 from J; bases not matched to a gene: 11. The germline CDR1 and CDR2 sequences are LNHDA and SQIVND (reference sequence). This CDR3 is CASSPSDRGVTGYTF. The CDR3 DNA reads TGTGCCAGTAGTCCATCCGACAGGGGGGTAACTGGCTACACCTTC. The full variable domain, completed using reference TRBV19 and TRBJ1-2, is DGGITQSPKYLFRKEGQNVTLSCEQNLNHDAMYWYRQDPGQGLRLIYYSQIVNDFQKGDIAEGYSVSREKKESFPLTVTSAQKNPTAFYLCASSPSDRGVTGYTFGSGTRLTVV.